The 20 T cell receptor beta chains below all came from one sample that was sequenced in a study of control samples from healthy donors and cancer patients. Some clones are missing from TCRdb's copy, which holds only in-frame ones; the method was immunoSEQ multiplex PCR. Altogether approximately 89,000 clones are present, over 75% being singletons, with the ten largest covering 2.1%. Sequenced material: blood. These receptors came from a woman in her 40s in good health.

This chain joins TRBV7-7 and TRBJ1-2; 11 bases map to TRBD1. The CDR3 loop spans 17 amino acids. CDR1 is SSHAT and CDR2 is FNYEAQ in the germline V gene (reference sequence). The V gene end was trimmed by 5 bases and the J gene end by 6 bases; junction bases not matched to a gene: 14. The CDR3 coding sequence is TGTGCCAGCAGCGACGGACAGGGGGCAAACTCACTCAATGGCTACACCTTC. Protein sequence: CASSDGQGANSLNGYTF.

The rearrangement links TRBV20-1 to TRBJ2-1; 14 bases match TRBD2. V lost 3 bases, J lost 7 bases, and 14 bases stayed unmatched. The CDR3 contains 18 residues. Germline loops: CDR1 DFQATT, CDR2 SNEGSKA (reference sequence). CDR3 sequence: CSASSPTSGGGRTNEQFF. Here the CDR3 DNA reads TGCAGTGCTAGTAGCCCGACTAGCGGGGGGGGACGTACAAATGAGCAGTTCTTC.

J is TRBJ1-4 and V is TRBV3-1 (or the pseudogene TRBV3-2); D is unresolved. CDR1 and CDR2 (germline): LGHDT, YNNKEL (reference sequence). The CDR3 loop spans 12 amino acids. Trimming took off 4 bases at V and 10 bases at J, with 10 bases between the two ends. CDR3 DNA sequence: TGTGCCAGCAGCCCATCCAAGGGAAAACTGTTTTTT. This encodes CASSPSKGKLFF.

This chain uses TRBV30 with TRBJ1-5; no reliable D call. Germline-derived CDR1 and CDR2 are GTSNPN and SVGIG (reference sequence). The CDR3 length is 13 residues. Trimming took off 2 bases at V and 8 bases at J, with 13 bases between the two ends. Here the CDR3 reads CAWSLGFKKPQHF. The CDR3 DNA reads as TGTGCCTGGAGTTTGGGCTTTAAGAAGCCCCAGCATTTT.

The chain uses TRBV3-1 (or the pseudogene TRBV3-2) and TRBJ1-6; no firm D call. Germline CDR1 is LGHDT and CDR2 is YNNKEL (reference sequence). With 7 bases removed from V and 4 bases from J, the gap between germline ends came to 11 bases. This CDR3 comprises 14 residues. In DNA form, the CDR3 reads TGTGCCAGCACTCCCGCCGGTTATAATTCACCCCTCCACTTT. Translating gives CASTPAGYNSPLHF.

V gene TRBV5-1 combines with J gene TRBJ2-2, with unresolved D. The CDR3 has 16 amino acids. V lost 2 bases to trimming and J lost 0 bases, with 11 bases between them. Germline CDR1 and CDR2: SGHRS and YFSETQ. This CDR3 is CASSFLDTSNTGELFF. The CDR3 bases are TGCGCCAGCAGCTTTCTAGACACTTCGAACACCGGGGAGCTGTTTTTT.

The DNA of the CDR3 is TGTGCCAGCAGGGGAACAGGGGACACCTACGAGCAGTACTTC. Translation gives CASRGTGDTYEQYF. This rearrangement joins TRBV6-5 to TRBJ2-7; TRBD1 aligns across 7 bases. V lost 6 bases, J lost 2 bases, and 7 bases stayed unmatched. Germline CDR1 and CDR2: MNHEY and SVGAGI. This CDR3 comprises 14 residues.

The chain is built from TRBV4-1 and TRBJ2-4; D is unresolved. Germline V gene sequence: CDR1 MGHRA, CDR2 YSYEKL. Trimming took off 0 bases at V and 0 bases at J, with 15 bases between the two ends. This CDR3 comprises 18 residues. CDR3 in DNA: TGCGCCAGCAGCCAAGATCGTGGGCAGTCCCTAGCCAAAAACATTCAGTACTTC. Protein: CASSQDRGQSLAKNIQYF.

This chain connects TRBV11-3 to TRBJ2-2; D gene uncertain. The germline gives CDR1 SGHNT, CDR2 YENEEA. V dropped 5 bases and J dropped 5 bases, with 6 bases sitting between them. This CDR3 has 12 amino acids. This CDR3 is CASSPRTGELFF. DNA for the CDR3: TGTGCCAGCAGCCCCCGTACCGGGGAGCTGTTTTTT.

A few counts support this clone. The J gene is TRBJ2-7, the V gene TRBV5-1, with D maybe TRBD2 (6 bases). In germline, CDR1 is SGHRS, CDR2 YFSETQ. The length of the CDR3 is 16 residues. Trimming removed 4 bases at V and 5 bases at J, with 22 bases between. The CDR3 region is CASSRGTGRKGHEQYF. Written as DNA, the CDR3 is TGCGCCAGCAGCCGCGGGACGGGAAGAAAGGGTCACGAGCAGTACTTC.

About this clone: The junction and the germline gene differ at one end; a read error may be behind it. The sample has other DNA sequences that encode this CDR3 too. The rearrangement joins TRBV18 to TRBJ1-4; 10 bases fit TRBD1. Looked up from germline, CDR1 is KGHSH and CDR2 is LQKENI. The CDR3 is 15 amino acids. The CDR3 here is CASSPLGQGNEKLFF. The CDR3 DNA reads as TGTGCCAGCTCACCACTGGGACAGGGGAATGAAAAACTGTTTTTC.

The chain is built from TRBV14 and TRBJ2-7; D remains ambiguous. CDR3 length equals 11 residues. V gave up 1 base and J gave up 6 bases, with 4 bases separating them. Germline V lookup: CDR1 SGHDN, CDR2 FVKESK. CDR3 DNA: TGTGCCAGCAGCCAAGGCCGCGAGCAGTACTTC. This encodes CASSQGREQYF. Complete variable domain (other parts from reference TRBV14 and TRBJ2-7): EAGVTQFPSHSVIEKGQTVTLRCDPISGHDNLYWYRRVMGKEIKFLLHFVKESKQDESGMPNNRFLAERTGGTYSTLKVQPAELEDSGVYFCASSQGREQYFGPGTRLTVT.

In DNA, the CDR3 is TGTGCCAGCAGCTTACTAGCGGGGGGGCCAGAGACCCAGTACTTC. Translated, it gives CASSLLAGGPETQYF. The genes are TRBV7-6 and TRBJ2-5; 12 positions match TRBD2. The CDR3 consists of 15 residues. V dropped 2 bases and J dropped 4; count of bases not matched to a gene: 2. Germline V gene data show CDR1 as SGHVS and CDR2 as FNYEAQ.

V and J are TRBV2 and TRBJ2-2, with a possible D match to TRBD2 (7 bases). The length of the CDR3 is 18 residues. Germline V CDR1 and CDR2: SNHLY, FYNNEI. Trimming took 0 bases from V and 3 from J, leaving 17 bases between them. The CDR3 is CASSEAPEGGRYTGELFF. CDR3 sequence (DNA): TGTGCCAGCAGTGAAGCGCCCGAGGGGGGGCGTTACACCGGGGAGCTGTTTTTT. The whole variable domain, remainder taken from reference TRBV2 and TRBJ2-2, is EPEVTQTPSHQVTQMGQEVILRCVPISNHLYFYWYRQILGQKVEFLVSFYNNEISEKSEIFDDQFSVERPDGSNFTLKIRSTKLEDSAMYFCASSEAPEGGRYTGELFFGEGSRLTVL.

The rearrangement joins TRBV5-1 to TRBJ2-1; 8 nucleotides align to TRBD2. From germline, CDR1 is SGHRS and CDR2 YFSETQ. V was clipped by 0 bases and J by 5 bases; unmatched bases: 7. The CDR3 spans 16 residues. The CDR3 DNA sequence: TGCGCCAGCAGCTTGGTCGGAGCGGGGGTGAACAATGAGCAGTTCTTC. It translates to CASSLVGAGVNNEQFF.

The rearrangement joins TRBV7-8 to TRBJ1-3, with a weak D call TRBD1 (5 bases). The V gene lost 4 bases and the J gene lost 0 bases, with 10 bases spanning the gap. Germline lookup yields CDR1 SGHVS and CDR2 FQNEAQ. The length of the CDR3 is 15 residues. The CDR3 protein is CASSSTGYSGNTIYF. As DNA, the CDR3 is TGTGCCAGCAGCTCCACAGGTTACTCTGGAAACACCATATATTTT.

The table lists this clone with a count of one. The chain's CDR3 is CASSLQGGYGYTF. The CDR3 nucleotides are TGTGCCAGCAGCTTGCAGGGTGGCTATGGCTACACCTTC. The V and J genes are TRBV5-4 and TRBJ1-2; D is perhaps TRBD1 (5 bases). V lost 1 base and J lost 4, with 8 bases in between. CDR3 length: 13 residues. Germline CDR1 is SGHNT and CDR2 is YYREEE (reference sequence).

This clone was found a few times. The CDR3 DNA reads as TGTGCCTGGGGCGGCACAGGGGGGGCTATGAACACTGAAGCTTTCTTT. Encoded protein: CAWGGTGGAMNTEAFF. This chain connects TRBV30 to TRBJ1-1, with 8 bases that match TRBD1. The J segment lost 0 bases and the V segment lost 5 bases, leaving 11 bases of the junction unmatched. The CDR3 is 16 residues long. The germline V gene encodes CDR1 GTSNPN and CDR2 SVGIG (reference sequence).

V and J are TRBV29-1 and TRBJ1-2, with D possibly TRBD1 on 5 matching bases. Germline CDR1 is SQVTM and CDR2 is ANQGSEA. The CDR3 is 13 residues long. With 4 bases removed from V and 4 bases from J, the gap between germline ends came to 13 bases. CDR3 sequence: CSVVVGGLYGYTF. The DNA of the CDR3 is TGCAGCGTTGTAGTGGGGGGACTCTATGGCTACACCTTC.

This clone was picked up one time. The chain carries TRBV3-1 (or the pseudogene TRBV3-2) and TRBJ1-6, with no clear D. The CDR3 is 14 residues long. Germline V CDR1 and CDR2: LGHDT, YNNKEL (reference sequence). V was cut by 5 bases and J by 8 bases, with 13 bases left in between. CDR3 in amino acids: CASSLSVMDSPLHF. As DNA, the CDR3 is TGTGCCAGCAGCTTATCAGTCATGGATTCACCCCTCCACTTT.